The rows below give T cell receptor beta chains drawn from one sample of a study of CD8+ T cells in alopecia areata. The repertoire was sequenced with immunoSEQ multiplex PCR; TCRdb's copy has only in-frame clones and lacks some. Of about 210,000 clones listed, around two fifths are singletons. The specimen comprised CD4+ T cells sorted from blood, sampled at approximately week 39, from a patient treated with tofacitinib. Receptor source: a human donor with alopecia areata. Both conserved end residues are part of each CDR3. The D gene is left open where the match is weak. Only some rows state a clone size, as once, few, many or a class for expanded clones.

d_gene | j_gene | abundance | v_gene | CDR3aa | CDR3nt
NA | TRBJ2-2 | few | TRBV28 | CASSGQNTGELFF | TGTGCCAGCTCCGGACAAAACACCGGGGAGCTGTTTTTT
TRBD2 | TRBJ2-4 | many | TRBV30 | CARSGRVKNIQYF | TGTGCCCGTAGCGGGAGGGTCAAAAACATTCAGTACTTC
TRBD1 | TRBJ1-5 | NA | TRBV11-2 | CASSDRGGNQPQHF | TGTGCCAGCAGTGACAGGGGAGGCAATCAGCCCCAGCATTTT
NA | TRBJ1-5 | few | TRBV30 | CAWSVALGGRSNQPQHF | TGTGCCTGGAGTGTAGCTTTGGGGGGCCGGAGCAATCAGCCCCAGCATTTT
NA | TRBJ2-5 | NA | TRBV25-1 | CASSETGKRETQYF | TGTGCCAGCAGTGAAACTGGGAAGAGGGAGACCCAGTACTTC
NA | TRBJ2-3 | NA | TRBV4-1 | CASSQDGGTQYF | TGCGCCAGCAGCCAAGATGGGGGCACGCAGTATTTT
NA | TRBJ2-5 | NA | TRBV7-8 | CASSLARQETQYF | TGTGCCAGCAGCTTAGCTAGACAAGAGACCCAGTACTTC
TRBD2 | TRBJ2-3 | NA | TRBV15 | CATRTSGRRIGDTQYF | TGTGCCACCAGGACTAGCGGGAGAAGAATAGGAGATACGCAGTATTTT
TRBD1 | TRBJ1-1 | NA | TRBV15 | CATSREGQGFAFF | TGTGCCACCAGCAGAGAGGGACAGGGCTTTGCTTTCTTT
TRBD1 | TRBJ1-1 | few | TRBV10-2 | CASSGTGGTEAFF | TGCGCCAGCAGTGGCACAGGGGGCACTGAAGCTTTCTTT
NA | TRBJ2-1 | medium-sized | TRBV21-1 | CASTMDRNYNEQFF | TGTGCCAGCACCATGGACAGAAACTACAATGAGCAGTTCTTC
TRBD1 | TRBJ2-4 | NA | TRBV28 | CASRNQGAKAKNIQYF | TGTGCCAGCAGAAACCAGGGGGCTAAGGCCAAAAACATTCAGTACTTC
NA | TRBJ1-2 | NA | TRBV5-1 | CASSLGQNYGYTF | TGCGCCAGCAGCTTGGGACAGAACTATGGCTACACCTTC
NA | TRBJ2-5 | NA | TRBV10-3 | CAISDPRGAETQYF | TGTGCCATCAGTGACCCCAGGGGAGCCGAGACCCAGTACTTC
TRBD1 | TRBJ1-3 | few | TRBV25-1 | CASSARTGGNTIYF | TGTGCCAGCAGTGCCCGGACAGGGGGAAACACCATATATTTT
NA | TRBJ2-7 | NA | TRBV28 | CASSLASYEQYF | TGTGCCAGCAGTTTAGCGAGTTACGAGCAGTACTTC
TRBD2 | TRBJ2-1 | NA | TRBV7-3 | CASSLGSWTSVDEQFF | TGTGCCAGCAGCTTAGGGTCGTGGACTAGCGTCGATGAGCAGTTCTTC
NA | TRBJ2-3 | few | TRBV28 | CASIAPGVVHTQYF | TGTGCCAGCATCGCCCCGGGGGTAGTACATACGCAGTATTTT
NA | TRBJ1-1 | NA | TRBV5-1 | CASSFGGTNTEAFF | TGCGCCAGCAGCTTCGGGGGTACGAACACTGAAGCTTTCTTT
NA | TRBJ1-6 | few | TRBV14 | CASSQDIGRNNSPLHF | TGTGCCAGCAGCCAAGATATCGGCAGGAATAATTCACCCCTCCACTTT
NA | TRBJ2-5 | few | TRBV25-1 | CASSENLGTQYF | TGTGCCAGCAGTGAAAATCTTGGGACCCAGTACTTC
NA | TRBJ2-4 | many | TRBV10-3 | CAISDRDGAKNIQYF | TGTGCCATCAGTGACAGGGACGGGGCCAAAAACATTCAGTACTTC
NA | TRBJ1-5 | NA | TRBV29-1 | CSVGQGGNQPQHF | TGCAGCGTTGGGCAGGGAGGCAATCAGCCCCAGCATTTT
NA | TRBJ1-4 | few | TRBV5-1 | CASSPARTGQLFF | TGCGCCAGCAGCCCAGCAAGGACGGGACAACTGTTTTTT
NA | TRBJ2-2 | NA | TRBV9 | CASSVDLPRELFF | TGTGCCAGCAGCGTAGACCTGCCCCGGGAGCTGTTTTTT